The present TCR beta chain was sequenced within a study of blood T cell repertoires in COVID-19. This table comes from immunoSEQ multiplex PCR, and its TCRdb copy is limited to in-frame clones, with some not included. The table shows about 100,000 clones, with about 85% occurring only once. V shed 5 bases and J 7 bases; nucleotides not matched to a gene: 2. The CDR3 consists of 13 residues. Germline CDR1 reads MNHEY; CDR2 reads SVGAGI. The chain is built from TRBV6-5 and TRBJ2-1; 10 bases fit TRBD1. The clonotype comes from a man over 45 with active COVID-19. Sequencing was performed on peripheral blood. The CDR3 bases are TGTGCCAGCAGTCGGGACAGGGGTAATGAGCAGTTCTTC. This sequence encodes CASSRDRGNEQFF.